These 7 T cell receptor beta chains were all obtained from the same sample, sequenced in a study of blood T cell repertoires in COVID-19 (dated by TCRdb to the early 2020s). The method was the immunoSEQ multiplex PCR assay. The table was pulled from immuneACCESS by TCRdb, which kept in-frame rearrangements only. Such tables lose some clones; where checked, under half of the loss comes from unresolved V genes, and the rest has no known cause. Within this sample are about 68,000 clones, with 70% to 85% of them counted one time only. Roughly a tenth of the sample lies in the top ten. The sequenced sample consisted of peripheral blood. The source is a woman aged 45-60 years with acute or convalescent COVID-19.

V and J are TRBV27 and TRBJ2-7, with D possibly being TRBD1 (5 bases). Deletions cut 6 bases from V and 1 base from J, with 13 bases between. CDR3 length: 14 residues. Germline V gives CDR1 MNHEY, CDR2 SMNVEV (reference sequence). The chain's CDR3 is CASSRARVSYEQYF. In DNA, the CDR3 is TGTGCCAGCAGCCGAGCCAGGGTGTCCTACGAGCAGTACTTC.

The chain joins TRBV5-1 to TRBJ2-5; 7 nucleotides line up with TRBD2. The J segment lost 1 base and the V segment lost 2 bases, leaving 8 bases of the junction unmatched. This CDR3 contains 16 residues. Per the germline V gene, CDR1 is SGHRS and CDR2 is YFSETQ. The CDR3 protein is CASSLSGDVRQETQYF. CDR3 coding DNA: TGCGCCAGCAGCTTAAGCGGGGACGTACGCCAAGAGACCCAGTACTTC.

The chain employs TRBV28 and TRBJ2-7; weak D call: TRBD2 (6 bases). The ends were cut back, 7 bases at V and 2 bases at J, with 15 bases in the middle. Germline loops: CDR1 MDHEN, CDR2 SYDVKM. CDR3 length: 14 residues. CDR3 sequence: CASKAGRGAYEQYF. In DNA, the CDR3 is TGTGCCAGCAAGGCGGGACGCGGGGCCTACGAGCAGTACTTC. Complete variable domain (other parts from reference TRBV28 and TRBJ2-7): DVKVTQSSRYLVKRTGEKVFLECVQDMDHENMFWYRQDPGLGLRLIYFSYDVKMKEKGDIPEGYSVSREKKERFSLILESASTNQTSMYLCASKAGRGAYEQYFGPGTRLTVT.

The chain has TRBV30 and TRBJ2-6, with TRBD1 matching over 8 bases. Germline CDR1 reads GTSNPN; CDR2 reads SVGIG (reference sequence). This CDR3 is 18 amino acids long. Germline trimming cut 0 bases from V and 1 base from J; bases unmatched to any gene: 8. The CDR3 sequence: CAWSVLGRGLSGANVLTF. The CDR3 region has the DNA TGTGCCTGGAGTGTACTGGGCAGGGGGCTATCTGGGGCCAACGTCCTGACTTTC.

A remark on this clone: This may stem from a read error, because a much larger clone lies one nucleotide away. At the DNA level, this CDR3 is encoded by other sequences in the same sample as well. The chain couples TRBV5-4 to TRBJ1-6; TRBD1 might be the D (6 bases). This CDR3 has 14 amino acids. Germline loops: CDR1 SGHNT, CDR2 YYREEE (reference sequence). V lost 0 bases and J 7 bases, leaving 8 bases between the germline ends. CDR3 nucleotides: TGTGCCAGCAGCTTGGGGCAGGGGAATTCACCCCTCCACTTT. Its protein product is CASSLGQGNSPLHF.

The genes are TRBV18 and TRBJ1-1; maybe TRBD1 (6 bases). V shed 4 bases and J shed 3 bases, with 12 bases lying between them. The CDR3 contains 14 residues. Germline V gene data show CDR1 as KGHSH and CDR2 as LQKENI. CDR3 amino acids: CASSHPDSYTEAFF. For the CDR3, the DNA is TGTGCCAGCTCACACCCGGACAGTTACACTGAAGCTTTCTTT.

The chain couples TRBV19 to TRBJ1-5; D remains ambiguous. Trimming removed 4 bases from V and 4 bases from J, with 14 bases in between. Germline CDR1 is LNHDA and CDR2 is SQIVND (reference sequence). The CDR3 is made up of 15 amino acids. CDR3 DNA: TGTGCCAGTAGTACCGAGGCGGGGTATAATCAGCCCCAGCATTTT. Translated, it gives CASSTEAGYNQPQHF.